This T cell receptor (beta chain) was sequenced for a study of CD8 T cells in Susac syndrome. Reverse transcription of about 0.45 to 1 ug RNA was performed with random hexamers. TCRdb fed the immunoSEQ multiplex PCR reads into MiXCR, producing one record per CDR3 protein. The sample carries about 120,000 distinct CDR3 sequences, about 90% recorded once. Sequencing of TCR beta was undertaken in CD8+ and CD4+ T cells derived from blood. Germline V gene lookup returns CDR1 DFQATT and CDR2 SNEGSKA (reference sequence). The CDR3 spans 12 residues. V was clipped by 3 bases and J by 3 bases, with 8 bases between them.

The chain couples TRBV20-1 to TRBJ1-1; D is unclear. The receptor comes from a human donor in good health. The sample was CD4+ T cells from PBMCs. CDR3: CSASSRDTEAFF. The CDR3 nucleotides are TGCAGTGCTAGTTCCCGAGACACTGAAGCTTTCTTT.